The 13 T cell receptor beta chains listed next were all sequenced from one sample in a study of blood T cell repertoires in COVID-19 (dated by TCRdb to the early 2020s). Receptors were amplified or captured by the immunoSEQ multiplex PCR assay. The table was pulled from immuneACCESS by TCRdb, which kept in-frame rearrangements only. Such tables lose some clones; where checked, under half of the loss comes from unresolved V genes, and the rest has no known cause. Within this sample are 270,000 or so clones, with under 90% of them counted one time only. Jointly, the top ten make up 2.5% to 3% of the sample. The sequenced sample consisted of peripheral blood. These receptors were collected from a woman aged 60-75 years with active or convalescent COVID-19.

The chain joins TRBV12-1 to TRBJ2-3; no check of the table's D call, TRBD2, against the DNA was made. TRBV12-1 is tagged as a pseudogene. The length of the CDR3 is 18 residues. Written as DNA, the CDR3 is TGTGCCAGCAGCCCTCGGACTAGCGGGGGGCTCCCCCGGGATACGCAGTATTTT. This translates into CASSPRTSGGLPRDTQYF.

The chain is built from TRBV7-9 and TRBJ2-7; tentatively, D is TRBD1 (5 bases). The CDR3 totals 15 residues. Germline CDR1 is SEHNR and CDR2 is FQNEAQ (reference sequence). V shed 6 bases and J shed 1 base, with 16 bases lying between them. CDR3 protein: CASRPAGSQSYEQYF. The CDR3 DNA reads as TGTGCCAGCAGACCGGCAGGGTCCCAATCCTACGAGCAGTACTTC.

This clone was seen more than once but under ten times. V and J are TRBV6-6 and TRBJ2-7, with 7 bases matching TRBD2. V dropped 6 bases and J dropped 4; count of bases not matched to a gene: 9. This CDR3 is built from 14 residues. The germline gives CDR1 MNHNY, CDR2 SVGAGI (reference sequence). CDR3 sequence reads: CASRRGRSFYEQYF. The CDR3 nucleotides are TGTGCCAGCAGGCGCGGGAGATCCTTTTACGAGCAGTACTTC.

The chain uses TRBV6-1 and TRBJ2-7; D possibly corresponds to TRBD1 (6 bases). This CDR3 spans 14 amino acids. The V and J ends lost 1 base and 6 bases respectively, with 13 bases between them. In germline, CDR1 is MNHNS, CDR2 SASEGT. The CDR3 protein is CASSEDRDMAEQYF. As DNA, the CDR3 is TGTGCCAGCAGTGAAGACAGGGATATGGCCGAGCAGTACTTC.

The V and J genes are TRBV3-1 (or the pseudogene TRBV3-2) and TRBJ1-1; tentative D call: TRBD1 (5 bases). Trimming removed 4 bases from V and 5 bases from J, with 11 bases in between. The CDR3 totals 13 residues. Germline assignment: CDR1 LGHDT and CDR2 YNNKEL (reference sequence). The CDR3 nucleotides read TGTGCCAGCAGCCCCCAACGGGGGACTGAAGCTTTCTTT. Its protein is CASSPQRGTEAFF.

The V and J genes are TRBV4-2 and TRBJ1-3; D possibly corresponds to TRBD1 (5 bases). This CDR3 has 16 residues. Trimming removed 0 bases at V and 0 bases at J, with 9 bases between. Germline loops: CDR1 LGHNA, CDR2 YNFKEQ. CDR3 DNA sequence: TGTGCCAGCAGCCAAGACGTTAGGGGCTCTGGAAACACCATATATTTT. This encodes CASSQDVRGSGNTIYF.

The gene calls are TRBV19 and TRBJ1-1, with D maybe TRBD1 (6 bases). CDR1 and CDR2 from the germline V gene are LNHDA and SQIVND (reference sequence). CDR3 length: 15 amino acids. The V end lost 5 bases, the J end lost 6 bases, and 19 bases lay between the germline ends. In DNA, the CDR3 is TGTGCCAGTAGTTTGATACAGGGCGGCGTCGCTGAAGCTTTCTTT. Amino acids: CASSLIQGGVAEAFF.

The chain uses TRBV29-1 and TRBJ2-7; 9 bases match TRBD1. The CDR3 covers 12 residues. Germline loops: CDR1 SQVTM, CDR2 ANQGSEA. The ends lost 6 bases at V and 5 bases at J; junction bases unmatched: 5. Here the CDR3 DNA reads TGCAGCGTGGGACAGGGCTACAACGAGCAGTACTTC. It yields the protein CSVGQGYNEQYF.

The V and J genes are TRBV2 and TRBJ1-3; maybe TRBD1 (6 bases). The V and J ends lost 6 bases and 0 bases respectively, with 9 bases between them. Germline-derived CDR1 and CDR2 are SNHLY and FYNNEI. This CDR3 spans 14 amino acids. The CDR3 DNA reads as TGTGCCAGCAGGTGGACAGTCTCTGGAAACACCATATATTTT. Translated: CASRWTVSGNTIYF. The full variable domain, with the rest looked up from reference TRBV2 and TRBJ1-3, is EPEVTQTPSHQVTQMGQEVILRCVPISNHLYFYWYRQILGQKVEFLVSFYNNEISEKSEIFDDQFSVERPDGSNFTLKIRSTKLEDSAMYFCASRWTVSGNTIYFGEGSWLTVV.

This clone was seen only a few times. This rearrangement joins TRBV15 to TRBJ1-4; 8 nucleotides match TRBD1. This CDR3 has 13 amino acids. Germline V CDR1 and CDR2: LNHNV, YYDKDF (reference sequence). After removal of 8 bases from V and 7 bases from J, the junction contained 6 bases not matched to a gene. As DNA, the CDR3 is TGTGCCACCGTTCCAGGGGGCTCTGAAAAACTGTTTTTT. It is translated as CATVPGGSEKLFF.

The rearrangement joins TRBV5-1 to TRBJ2-5, with 7 positions matching TRBD2. Per the germline V gene, CDR1 is SGHRS and CDR2 is YFSETQ. V lost 4 bases, J lost 2 bases, and 11 bases stayed unmatched. The CDR3 has 16 amino acids. The CDR3 loop is CASSPDGRGVQETQYF. CDR3 bases: TGCGCCAGCAGCCCGGATGGCCGGGGGGTTCAAGAGACCCAGTACTTC.

The chain carries TRBV4-1 and TRBJ1-4; D is unresolved. V lost 1 base to trimming and J lost 5 bases, with 8 bases between them. CDR1 and CDR2 (germline): MGHRA, YSYEKL. The CDR3 consists of 14 residues. The CDR3 nucleotides are TGCGCCAGCAGCCAAGTGACGGGAAATGAAAAACTGTTTTTT. Its protein is CASSQVTGNEKLFF.

The genes are TRBV10-2 and TRBJ1-2, with D perhaps matching TRBD1 (5 bases). The V end was cut by 10 bases, the J end by 1 base, with 13 bases between. From germline, CDR1 is WSHSY and CDR2 SAAADI. This CDR3 has 13 residues. Written as DNA, the CDR3 is TGCGCCACCTTCGACAGTTTTAACTATGGCTACACCTTC. Encoded protein: CATFDSFNYGYTF.